The count of the clone carrying this T cell receptor beta chain is one. This CDR3 is 17 amino acids long. After removal of 3 bases from V and 6 bases from J, the junction contained 9 bases not matched to a gene. Looked up from germline, CDR1 is SGHTA and CDR2 is FQGTGA. Together with a sample-barcoded 5' primer, a J-beta primer mix was included in a second PCR lasting roughly 6 to 12 cycles. TCRdb ran MiXCR on the 5' RACE reads and lists one entry per CDR3 protein. The table includes about 680,000 distinct CDR3 sequences, around 49% detected once. These data come from a study of blood T cells in healthy people across ages. Every sample had a minimum of 6 million PBMCs isolated.

The sequence came from a woman in her sixties in good health. Material: blood. V is TRBV7-3 and J is TRBJ2-3; 13 bases match TRBD2. Here the CDR3 reads CASSLGLGLAGLDTQYF. The DNA of the CDR3 is TGTGCCAGCAGCTTGGGATTGGGACTAGCGGGACTTGATACGCAGTATTTT.